This note documents a single T cell receptor (beta chain) sequence. Its specificity is not known. The record originates from a study of beta chain features in type 1 diabetes. As for the study in general: Across the samples, roughly 99 million sorted cells were examined in total.

Germline values: CDR1 MNHEY, CDR2 SMNVEV (reference sequence). This CDR3 is 13 amino acids long. Trimming pared 3 bases from V and 10 bases from J, leaving 13 bases between. The study's findings and limits: HLA effects on TCRB rearrangement stayed unresolved here.

Expressed TCRB transcripts were sequenced because the entire RNA isolate underwent reverse transcription. Method: immunoSEQ multiplex PCR; TCRdb's copy keeps in-frame clones and lacks some. This sample carries over 15,000 clones, 55% of them seen once, and the ten largest clones take less than 0.5%. The TCR sequence derives from a woman under 30 in good health. Sequenced input: stem cell memory CD4+ T cells from blood. V is TRBV27 and J is TRBJ2-1; the D gene is possibly TRBD2 (5 bases). Here the CDR3 reads CASSFRTRPEQFF. The CDR3 DNA reads as TGTGCCAGCAGTTTTCGGACTCGACCCGAGCAGTTCTTC.